The next 18 T cell receptor beta chains were all read from a single sample in a study of T cells in Graves' hyperthyroidism and ophthalmopathy. TCR beta CDR3 regions were amplified from RNA transcripts. With the HTBI primer set, the TCR CDR3 went through a first round of RT-PCR. Each CDR3 protein is one row after TCRdb ran MiXCR on the multiplex PCR reads. In the table there are 640,000 or so distinct CDR3 sequences, 14% to 15% of which are singletons. The sequencing sample was made of blood. The receptors derive from a woman aged 40 to 49 with Graves' ophthalmopathy.

This clonotype was recorded at least ten times. The rearrangement joins TRBV19 to TRBJ1-1; TRBD1 is a possible D gene (6 bases). CDR3 length equals 13 residues. Trimming cost V 7 bases and J 4 bases, with 13 bases left between them. CDR1 and CDR2 (germline): LNHDA, SQIVND (reference sequence). CDR3 protein: CASTIGGGTEAFF. In DNA, the CDR3 is TGTGCCAGTACCATAGGGGGAGGCACTGAAGCTTTCTTT.

The chain employs TRBV9 and TRBJ2-7, with 7 positions matching TRBD2. Germline assignment: CDR1 SGDLS and CDR2 YYNGEE. This CDR3 has 15 residues. Trimming cost V 3 bases and J 6 bases; bases outside gene matches: 12. The CDR3 sequence: CASSESGNELTEQYF. The CDR3 bases are TGTGCCAGCAGCGAAAGCGGGAACGAACTAACCGAGCAGTACTTC.

This clonotype has ten or more counts. The chain has TRBV3-1 and TRBJ1-2; TRBD1 agrees at 7 bases. The V gene's germline CDR1 is LGHDT and CDR2 YNNKEL (reference sequence). The CDR3 loop spans 13 amino acids. The trim removed 6 bases at V and 6 bases at J, leaving 7 bases unmatched. CDR3 nucleotides: TGTGCCAGCAGGGATCAGGGGGGAGATGGCTACACCTTC. Residues: CASRDQGGDGYTF.

This clonotype was detected ten times or more. The chain links TRBV20-1 to TRBJ1-2, with D maybe TRBD1 (6 bases). Trimming stripped 5 bases from V and 4 bases from J, with 17 bases between. CDR3 size: 14 residues. The germline CDR1 and CDR2 sequences are DFQATT and SNEGSKA (reference sequence). The CDR3 sequence: CSAARGGLGYGYTF. The DNA of the CDR3 is TGCAGTGCTGCCAGGGGAGGGCTAGGCTATGGCTACACCTTC.

This clonotype was seen many times. The chain carries TRBV20-1 and TRBJ2-5; 12 bases are a match to TRBD1. Germline lookup yields CDR1 DFQATT and CDR2 SNEGSKA (reference sequence). The CDR3 covers 13 residues. V was pared by 6 bases and J by 5 bases, with 4 bases of the junction left unmatched. CDR3 in DNA: TGCAGTGCCGGGGACAGGGGGCGTGAGACCCAGTACTTC. This sequence encodes CSAGDRGRETQYF.

This clonotype came up many times. In DNA form, the CDR3 reads TGTGCCACCAGGAACAGGGTTGCGGCCGGGGAGCTGTTTTTT. Residues: CATRNRVAAGELFF. This chain uses TRBV12-3 or TRBV12-4 with TRBJ2-2, with D possibly TRBD1 on 6 matching bases. The CDR3 contains 14 residues. Trimming took off 10 bases at V and 6 bases at J, with 18 bases between the two ends.

A few counts support this clonotype. The chain combines TRBV6-1 with TRBJ1-1; D is undetermined. The germline V and J ends were trimmed by 8 bases and 4 bases, with 14 bases remaining between them. Germline CDR1 and CDR2: MNHNS and SASEGT. The CDR3 consists of 13 residues. CDR3 DNA: TGTGCCAGCTCCGGGGAATCGGTCACTGAAGCTTTCTTT. Protein: CASSGESVTEAFF.

This clonotype was detected ten times or more. This chain joins TRBV12-3 or TRBV12-4 and TRBJ1-1; D is possibly TRBD1 (5 bases). There are 13 residues in the CDR3. Trimming shortened V by 6 bases and J by 1 base, and 9 bases separated the two germline ends. The CDR3 nucleotides read TGTGCCAGCAGCGAAGGACAGAACACTGAAGCTTTCTTT. It translates to CASSEGQNTEAFF.

J is TRBJ2-7 and V is TRBV29-1; D remains unclear. The CDR3 sequence is 11 residues long. Trimming shortened V by 3 bases and J by 4 bases, and 7 bases separated the two germline ends. Germline CDR1 and CDR2: SQVTM and ANQGSEA. Here the CDR3 DNA reads TGCAGCGTTGAGATCCGGTACGAGCAGTACTTC. As protein: CSVEIRYEQYF.

This clonotype was seen at least ten times. The V call is TRBV12-3 or TRBV12-4, the J call TRBJ2-7; D tentatively reads TRBD1 or TRBD2 (6 bases each). V lost 4 bases to trimming and J lost 3 bases, with 13 bases between them. The CDR3 has 14 amino acids. For the CDR3, the DNA is TGTGCCAGCAGTTATTCCAGGGGAGGCTACGAGCAGTACTTC. Amino acids: CASSYSRGGYEQYF.

The rearrangement links TRBV6-1 to TRBJ2-2; D not resolved. V gave up 6 bases and J gave up 5 bases, with 10 bases separating them. The CDR3 has 13 residues. The germline CDR1 and CDR2 sequences are MNHNS and SASEGT. CDR3 sequence reads: CASRSDKTGELFF. CDR3 in DNA: TGTGCCAGCAGATCCGACAAAACCGGGGAGCTGTTTTTT.

This clonotype came up many times. The J gene is TRBJ2-2, the V gene TRBV12-3 or TRBV12-4; TRBD1 is a possible D gene (5 bases). The CDR3 loop spans 15 amino acids. Trimming shortened V by 1 base and J by 4 bases, and 10 bases separated the two germline ends. CDR3 bases: TGTGCCAGCAGTTTAGGGGCAGGGCGCACCGGGGAGCTGTTTTTT. Amino acid sequence: CASSLGAGRTGELFF.

This clonotype occurred many times. J is TRBJ2-7 and V is TRBV27, with 9 bases aligning to TRBD1. The germline V gene has CDR1 MNHEY and CDR2 SMNVEV (reference sequence). CDR3 length: 16 amino acids. After removal of 5 bases from V and 0 bases from J, the junction contained 8 bases not matched to a gene. The chain's CDR3 is CASSPWTGVSSYEQYF. As DNA, the CDR3 is TGTGCCAGCAGTCCCTGGACAGGGGTAAGCTCCTACGAGCAGTACTTC.

This clonotype was seen many times. The chain is built from TRBV11-2 and TRBJ1-2, with a possible D match to TRBD1 (6 bases). Trimming stripped 5 bases from V and 7 bases from J, with 11 bases between. CDR1 SGHAT and CDR2 FQNNGV come from the germline V gene. The CDR3 is made up of 12 amino acids. The CDR3 DNA reads as TGTGCCAGCAGCACAGGGATTGGTGGCTACACCTTC. It encodes CASSTGIGGYTF.

At least ten counts were recorded for this clonotype. The V call is TRBV11-2, the J call TRBJ2-5, with 7 bases aligning to TRBD1. V lost 5 bases, J lost 0 bases, and 18 bases stayed unmatched. Germline V gene sequence: CDR1 SGHAT, CDR2 FQNNGV. The CDR3 sequence is 19 residues long. The DNA of the CDR3 is TGTGCCAGCAGCCGTTCCTCCTTAGACAGGGTGCACTACCAAGAGACCCAGTACTTC. It translates to CASSRSSLDRVHYQETQYF.

The rearrangement links TRBV24-1 to TRBJ2-5; maybe TRBD1 (6 bases). The germline gives CDR1 KGHDR, CDR2 SFDVKD. Trimming removed 5 bases from V and 4 bases from J, with 16 bases in between. This CDR3 region has 15 residues. CDR3 coding DNA: TGTGCCACCAGTGTCTCGACAGGCGAACGAGAGACCCAGTACTTC. This encodes CATSVSTGERETQYF.

This clonotype has a count of ten or more. This chain uses TRBV6-1 with TRBJ2-5, with a weak D call TRBD2 (6 bases). The germline V gene has CDR1 MNHNS and CDR2 SASEGT. Trimming stripped 10 bases from V and 2 bases from J, with 8 bases between. The CDR3 runs 11 residues. The CDR3 sequence: CAIAGQETQYF. The CDR3 nucleotides read TGTGCCATCGCGGGGCAAGAGACCCAGTACTTC.

The chain combines TRBV20-1 with TRBJ1-1; D not resolved. Trimming took 6 bases from V and 1 from J, leaving 12 bases between them. Germline-derived CDR1 and CDR2 are DFQATT and SNEGSKA (reference sequence). CDR3 length equals 13 residues. Written as DNA, the CDR3 is TGCAGTGCACTGACCGTAAAGAACACTGAAGCTTTCTTT. Its protein is CSALTVKNTEAFF.